The 12 T cell receptor beta chains reported below all come from one sample, sequenced in a study of T cells in Graves' hyperthyroidism and ophthalmopathy. The CDR3 regions of TCR beta were amplified from RNA transcripts. First-round RT-PCR of the TCR CDR3 relied on the HTBI primer set. TCRdb analysed the multiplex PCR reads with MiXCR anew, one entry per CDR3 protein. There are about 350,000 distinct CDR3 sequences in the sample; over 12% occur only once, and about 21% lies in the top ten. The sample taken for sequencing was blood. The receptors were gathered from a woman aged 55-70 years with Graves' ophthalmopathy.

The J gene is TRBJ2-3, the V gene TRBV6-1; 12 positions agree with TRBD2. Looked up from germline, CDR1 is MNHNS and CDR2 is SASEGT. J lost 6 bases, V lost 8 bases, and 12 bases had no gene match. CDR3 length equals 16 residues. CDR3 protein: CASGWASGRAWDTQYF. The DNA for the CDR3 is TGTGCCAGCGGGTGGGCTAGCGGGAGGGCTTGGGATACGCAGTATTTT.

In this sample, this clonotype turned up a few times. The chain couples TRBV7-9 to TRBJ2-1, with 8 bases lining up with TRBD1. Germline V CDR1 and CDR2: SEHNR, FQNEAQ (reference sequence). Trimming took 8 bases from V and 0 from J; bases not matched to a gene: 12. The CDR3 spans 17 residues. The CDR3 loop is CASYLLQGESSYNEQFF. The CDR3, as DNA: TGTGCCAGCTACCTGTTACAGGGGGAAAGCTCCTACAATGAGCAGTTCTTC.

The rearrangement links TRBV28 to TRBJ2-7; 7 bases map to TRBD1. Germline CDR1 and CDR2: MDHEN and SYDVKM. The CDR3 has 15 residues. V shed 5 bases, J shed 4 bases, and the junction held 11 bases outside the gene matches. In DNA form, the CDR3 reads TGTGCCAGCAGTACAAGGGGTGACAGGGTGTACGAGCAGTACTTC. Encoded protein: CASSTRGDRVYEQYF.

Comment on this clonotype: A read error is possible here, since a much larger clone lies one base away. The chain uses TRBV11-2 and TRBJ2-5; 8 positions match TRBD1. V gave up 5 bases and J gave up 7 bases; unmatched junction bases: 6. This CDR3 region has 13 residues. The germline gives CDR1 SGHAT, CDR2 FQNNGV. The CDR3 sequence is CASSRQGWGTQYF. The CDR3 nucleotides are TGTGCCAGCAGCCGACAGGGGTGGGGGACCCAGTACTTC.

This clonotype was picked up a small number of times. CDR3 sequence: CASSLSYAPAYEQYF. The CDR3 coding sequence is TGTGCCAGCAGCTTATCCTATGCGCCTGCCTACGAGCAGTACTTC. This rearrangement joins TRBV11-2 to TRBJ2-7; D call uncertain. V was trimmed by 2 bases and J by 2 bases, leaving 13 bases between them. Germline-derived CDR1 and CDR2 are SGHAT and FQNNGV. The CDR3 consists of 15 residues.

This clonotype was observed a handful of times. The chain carries TRBV30 and TRBJ2-5; 10 nucleotides align to TRBD2. The V segment lost 0 bases and the J segment 5 bases; nucleotides outside the gene matches: 15. The CDR3 loop spans 18 amino acids. CDR1 GTSNPN and CDR2 SVGIG come from the germline V gene (reference sequence). CDR3 amino acids: CAWSVGRTAGGGGETQYF. CDR3 coding DNA: TGTGCCTGGAGTGTAGGAAGAACAGCGGGAGGGGGCGGGGAGACCCAGTACTTC.

This clonotype was found many times. V and J are TRBV6-2 or TRBV6-3 and TRBJ1-1, with D hard to call. With 6 bases removed from V and 3 bases from J, the gap between germline ends came to 8 bases. This CDR3 spans 12 amino acids. CDR1 is MNHEY and CDR2 is SVGEGT in the germline V gene. The CDR3 here is CASSYEYTEAFF. CDR3 in DNA: TGTGCCAGCAGCTACGAGTACACTGAAGCTTTCTTT.

The rearrangement links TRBV7-6 to TRBJ2-7; the D is unclear. Germline-derived CDR1 and CDR2 are SGHVS and FNYEAQ. This CDR3 has 15 residues. V was clipped by 5 bases and J by 6 bases, with 20 bases between them. CDR3 DNA: TGTGCCAGCAGCGCTGCCTGGGCAGGTCCGGGCGAGCAGTACTTC. Its protein is CASSAAWAGPGEQYF.

The chain links TRBV18 to TRBJ1-1; D is undetermined. V lost 1 base and J lost 5, with 11 bases in between. The CDR3 is 14 amino acids. Germline V gene lookup returns CDR1 KGHSH and CDR2 LQKENI. In DNA, the CDR3 is TGTGCCAGCTCACCACAGGAGGGTGGGACTGAAGCTTTCTTT. Translating gives CASSPQEGGTEAFF.

The rearrangement links TRBV24-1 to TRBJ2-2; 9 bases are a match to TRBD1. From germline, CDR1 is KGHDR and CDR2 SFDVKD. The length of the CDR3 is 14 residues. V gave up 9 bases and J gave up 4 bases; unmatched junction bases: 5. The CDR3 DNA reads as TGTGCCACCGCCGGGACAGGGCCCACCGGGGAGCTGTTTTTT. Its translation is CATAGTGPTGELFF.

This clonotype was seen ten or more times. This CDR3 reads CASSYRGTVGNEQYF. In DNA form, the CDR3 reads TGTGCCAGCAGTTACAGGGGGACAGTTGGCAACGAGCAGTACTTC. This chain joins TRBV6-5 and TRBJ2-7; 7 bases align to TRBD1. The germline V gene has CDR1 MNHEY and CDR2 SVGAGI. V dropped 2 bases and J dropped 5; count of bases not matched to a gene: 9. This CDR3 has 15 residues.

This CDR3 reads CSVEWLAAYNEQFF. The CDR3 DNA sequence: TGCAGCGTTGAATGGCTAGCGGCCTACAATGAGCAGTTCTTC. V is TRBV29-1 and J is TRBJ2-1; the match to TRBD2 covers 7 bases. Germline V lookup: CDR1 SQVTM, CDR2 ANQGSEA. This CDR3 is built from 14 residues. J lost 2 bases, V lost 2 bases, and 3 bases had no gene match.